Listed below are T cell receptor beta chains from one sample, sequenced in a study of blood T cell repertoires in COVID-19. Using immunoSEQ multiplex PCR, the repertoire was profiled, and TCRdb retains in-frame clones only, with some absent. The sample includes tens of thousands of clones, 80% seen only once; the top ten take 19%. Specimen: peripheral blood. The receptors originated from a woman of 80 years or more with acute or convalescent COVID-19. CDR3s include the opening cysteine and the closing phenylalanine or tryptophan. The order of the fields is J gene, V gene, clone size, D gene, CDR3 DNA, CDR3 protein. The D gene is left open where the match is weak. Some rows have no size entry. The others give once, few or many, or a class for an expanded clone.

J: TRBJ1-1; V: TRBV3-1/TRBV3-2; size: .; D: .; DNA: TGTGCCAGCAGCCACGCAGGGAGGGGGGAGAGGAACACTGAAGCTTTCTTT; CDR3: CASSHAGRGERNTEAFF
J: TRBJ2-1; V: TRBV2; size: .; D: TRBD2; DNA: TGTGCCAGCCGAAGCGGGGGTGATGAGCAGTTCTTC; CDR3: CASRSGGDEQFF
J: TRBJ2-7; V: TRBV5-1; size: .; D: .; DNA: TGCGCCAGCAAAAACCAGGGAAGCTCCTACGAGCAGTACTTC; CDR3: CASKNQGSSYEQYF
J: TRBJ2-1; V: TRBV11-2; size: .; D: .; DNA: TGTGCCAGCAGCTCACTCCGGGACACCTACAATGAGCAGTTCTTC; CDR3: CASSSLRDTYNEQFF
J: TRBJ2-5; V: TRBV11-1; size: .; D: .; DNA: TGTGCCAGCAGCCCAACTACCAACCAAGAGACCCAGTACTTC; CDR3: CASSPTTNQETQYF
J: TRBJ1-2; V: TRBV2; size: few; D: TRBD1; DNA: TGTGCCAGCAGGTTCGGGACAGAAGTTTTCTATGGCTACACCTTC; CDR3: CASRFGTEVFYGYTF
J: TRBJ2-3; V: TRBV14; size: .; D: .; DNA: TGTGCCAGCAGCCAGGTTGACAGAACAGATACGCAGTATTTT; CDR3: CASSQVDRTDTQYF
J: TRBJ2-3; V: TRBV6-5; size: once; D: TRBD2; DNA: TGTGCCAGCAGTCCCGCTAGCGGGAGGACAGATACGCAGTATTTT; CDR3: CASSPASGRTDTQYF
J: TRBJ1-2; V: TRBV5-1; size: .; D: TRBD1; DNA: TGCGCCAGCAGGGAGACAGGGGGCGCAGATTTTGGCTACACCTTC; CDR3: CASRETGGADFGYTF
J: TRBJ2-2; V: TRBV11-2; size: .; D: .; DNA: TGTGCCAGCAGCTTAATAAACACCGGGGAGCTGTTTTTT; CDR3: CASSLINTGELFF
J: TRBJ2-3; V: TRBV24-1; size: once; D: TRBD2; DNA: TGTGCCACCAGTGGGGTAGCGGGAGGGCCGGTAGATACGCAGTATTTT; CDR3: CATSGVAGGPVDTQYF
J: TRBJ1-1; V: TRBV6-5; size: .; D: TRBD1; DNA: TGTGCCAGCAGTCTTGACAGGGGTAAAACTTTCTTT; CDR3: CASSLDRGKTFF
J: TRBJ2-3; V: TRBV4-2; size: once; D: TRBD2; DNA: TGTGCCAGCAGCCAGAGAGTCGCGGGACTAGCGGGAACAGATACGCAGTATTTT; CDR3: CASSQRVAGLAGTDTQYF
J: TRBJ2-2; V: TRBV29-1; size: .; D: .; DNA: TGCAGCGTAGCTGGACAGAACACCGGGGAGCTGTTTTTT; CDR3: CSVAGQNTGELFF
J: TRBJ2-1; V: TRBV3-1/TRBV3-2; size: .; D: .; DNA: TGTGCCAGCAGCCTGAGCTATGGGCGGCAGGGTGAGCAGTTCTTC; CDR3: CASSLSYGRQGEQFF
J: TRBJ2-7; V: TRBV4-1; size: once; D: TRBD2; DNA: TGCGCCAGCAGCAGGACTAGCCTAAACTACGAGCAGTACTTC; CDR3: CASSRTSLNYEQYF
J: TRBJ1-5; V: TRBV27; size: .; D: .; DNA: TGTGCCAGCAGACCCCCACCGGTCGGTGGCAATCAGCCCCAGCATTTT; CDR3: CASRPPPVGGNQPQHF
J: TRBJ2-3; V: TRBV5-6; size: once; D: TRBD2; DNA: TGTGCCAGCAGCGGAAGCGGGGGACCATTAAGAGATACGCAGTATTTT; CDR3: CASSGSGGPLRDTQYF
J: TRBJ1-1; V: TRBV20-1; size: .; D: .; DNA: TGCAGTGCTAGATTCGCAGTTGAAGCTTTCTTT; CDR3: CSARFAVEAFF
J: TRBJ2-7; V: TRBV5-6; size: .; D: .; DNA: TGTGCCAGCAGCGTGGGATTGAGGGCTCTCTCCTACGAGCAGTACTTC; CDR3: CASSVGLRALSYEQYF
J: TRBJ2-7; V: TRBV11-2; size: .; D: TRBD2; DNA: TGTGCCAGCGCTGCCCGGGCTAGCGGTAGCGAGCAGTACTTC; CDR3: CASAARASGSEQYF
J: TRBJ2-7; V: TRBV3-1/TRBV3-2; size: .; D: .; DNA: TGTGCCAGCAGCGGCGAGGGCAGACCCTCCTACGAGCAGTACTTC; CDR3: CASSGEGRPSYEQYF
J: TRBJ2-3; V: TRBV7-7; size: .; D: .; DNA: TGTGCCAGCAGCTTTGGAGGGACGGATACGCAGTATTTT; CDR3: CASSFGGTDTQYF
J: TRBJ1-2; V: TRBV19; size: .; D: .; DNA: TGTGCCAGCCGCGACAGGAAGGCTAACTATGGCTACACCTTC; CDR3: CASRDRKANYGYTF
J: TRBJ2-1; V: TRBV21-1; size: .; D: .; DNA: TGTGCCAGCAGCAAGGGGGGACAGGGGGACAATGAGCAGTTCTTC; CDR3: CASSKGGQGDNEQFF
J: TRBJ2-1; V: TRBV7-3; size: .; D: .; DNA: TGTGCCAGCAGCCTAACCCCGAGCAATGAGCAGTTCTTC; CDR3: CASSLTPSNEQFF
J: TRBJ2-2; V: TRBV6-5; size: .; D: TRBD2; DNA: TGTGCCGTCTCCCCGGGGGGAGAGGACGGGGAGCTGTTTTTT; CDR3: CAVSPGGEDGELFF
J: TRBJ1-6; V: TRBV5-6; size: .; D: .; DNA: TGTGCCAGCAGCCGGAATTCACCCCTCCACTTT; CDR3: CASSRNSPLHF
J: TRBJ1-2; V: TRBV25-1; size: .; D: .; DNA: TGTGCCAGCAGTGACGGGGTGGGCTACACCTTC; CDR3: CASSDGVGYTF
J: TRBJ2-3; V: TRBV2; size: .; D: TRBD2; DNA: TGTGCCAGCAGTGGACTAGCGGGCATGAGTGTTGATACGCAGTATTTT; CDR3: CASSGLAGMSVDTQYF
J: TRBJ2-5; V: TRBV5-8; size: .; D: .; DNA: TGTGCCAGCAGCTTGGCCGCGGGGGCAGGAGGAGAGACCCAGTACTTC; CDR3: CASSLAAGAGGETQYF
J: TRBJ1-5; V: TRBV6-6; size: .; D: .; DNA: TGTGCCAGCAGTTACATCCCGTCGGGCAATCAGCCCCAGCATTTT; CDR3: CASSYIPSGNQPQHF
J: TRBJ2-1; V: TRBV5-1; size: .; D: .; DNA: TGCGCCAGCAGCTTGGGGGACTCGGACAATGAGCAGTTCTTC; CDR3: CASSLGDSDNEQFF
J: TRBJ2-2; V: TRBV6-5; size: .; D: .; DNA: TGTGCCAGCAGTCACATGGGACACCGGGGAGCTGTTTTT; CDR3: CASSHMGHRGAVF
J: TRBJ1-6; V: TRBV5-4; size: .; D: .; DNA: TGTGCCAGCAGCTTGCAGGGGCAAGATTCACCCCTCCACTTT; CDR3: CASSLQGQDSPLHF
J: TRBJ2-7; V: TRBV5-1; size: once; D: .; DNA: TGCGCCAGCAGCTTGAAAGGTGACACCGCCTACGAGCAGTACTTC; CDR3: CASSLKGDTAYEQYF
J: TRBJ2-6; V: TRBV19; size: once; D: TRBD1; DNA: TGTGCCAGTAGCCCTAGGGGGACAGGGAGCTCTGGGGCCAACGTCCTGACTTTC; CDR3: CASSPRGTGSSGANVLTF
J: TRBJ2-2; V: TRBV14; size: .; D: TRBD1; DNA: TGTGCCAGCAGCCCTCTAGGGCAGGGGGCGAAAGGGGACACCGGGGAGCTGTTTTTT; CDR3: CASSPLGQGAKGDTGELFF
J: TRBJ1-2; V: TRBV7-9; size: .; D: TRBD1; DNA: TGTGCCAGCAGCTTCCGGGACAGTAGCTATGGCTACACCTTC; CDR3: CASSFRDSSYGYTF
J: TRBJ1-3; V: TRBV27; size: .; D: .; DNA: TGTGCCAGCAGTTCATGGGGGCCTGGAAACACCATATATTTT; CDR3: CASSSWGPGNTIYF
J: TRBJ2-1; V: TRBV7-2; size: .; D: TRBD2; DNA: TGTGCCAGCAGCTTAGTAGCGGGGGGCTACAATGAGCAGTTCTTC; CDR3: CASSLVAGGYNEQFF
J: TRBJ1-2; V: TRBV2; size: .; D: .; DNA: TGTGCCAGCAGTCAACCCGGGCGCGGGGGCTACACCTTC; CDR3: CASSQPGRGGYTF
J: TRBJ2-5; V: TRBV5-1; size: .; D: .; DNA: TGCGCCAGCAGCTTAAACAGGGTAAAAGAGACCCAGTACTTC; CDR3: CASSLNRVKETQYF
J: TRBJ2-7; V: TRBV27; size: .; D: TRBD1; DNA: TGTGCCAGCAGGCTAGGACAGGGGGCCTACGAGCAGTACTTC; CDR3: CASRLGQGAYEQYF
J: TRBJ1-6; V: TRBV6-2/TRBV6-3; size: .; D: TRBD1; DNA: TGTGCCAGCAGTTCTCGCCCCGGGACAGATAATTCACCCCTCCACTTT; CDR3: CASSSRPGTDNSPLHF
J: TRBJ1-2; V: TRBV19; size: .; D: TRBD1; DNA: TGTGCCAGTAGGCCCGGGACAGGGAGTAACTATGGCTACACCTTC; CDR3: CASRPGTGSNYGYTF
J: TRBJ1-1; V: TRBV14; size: .; D: .; DNA: TGTGCCAGCAGCCCCCAGGCGTCCCTGAACACTGAAGCTTTCTTT; CDR3: CASSPQASLNTEAFF
J: TRBJ1-2; V: TRBV5-1; size: .; D: TRBD1; DNA: TGCGCCAGCAGCTTGGGGGACAGGGACGACTATGGCTACACCTTC; CDR3: CASSLGDRDDYGYTF
J: TRBJ1-5; V: TRBV12-3/TRBV12-4; size: .; D: .; DNA: TGTGCCAGCAGGTCCGGCAATCAGCCCCAGCATTTT; CDR3: CASRSGNQPQHF
J: TRBJ2-2; V: TRBV7-2; size: .; D: TRBD2; DNA: TGTGCCAGCAGCTTAGGGACTAGCGGAAACACCGGGGAGCTGTTTTTT; CDR3: CASSLGTSGNTGELFF
J: TRBJ2-5; V: TRBV11-1; size: once; D: TRBD2; DNA: TGTGCCAGCAGCTTAGATCCTAGCGGGAGGCAAGAGACCCAGTACTTC; CDR3: CASSLDPSGRQETQYF
J: TRBJ2-1; V: TRBV30; size: .; D: .; DNA: TGTGCCTGGAGTGTACGTAGCGGCTACAATGAGCAGTTCTTC; CDR3: CAWSVRSGYNEQFF
J: TRBJ2-7; V: TRBV6-1; size: .; D: TRBD1; DNA: TGTGCCAGCAGTGAGGCCGGGGCCAGGGGGTCGCTCCAGTACTTC; CDR3: CASSEAGARGSLQYF
J: TRBJ1-2; V: TRBV7-9; size: .; D: TRBD1; DNA: TGTGCCAGCAGCTTGGCCGGGACAGGGGCGTATGGCTACACCTTC; CDR3: CASSLAGTGAYGYTF
J: TRBJ2-7; V: TRBV18; size: .; D: TRBD1; DNA: TGTGCCAGCTCACCACTAGGGACAGGGGACTTCGAGCAGTACTTC; CDR3: CASSPLGTGDFEQYF
J: TRBJ1-2; V: TRBV7-6; size: few; D: TRBD1; DNA: TGTGCCAGCAGCCGGGACAGCTGGGGTGGCTACACCTTC; CDR3: CASSRDSWGGYTF
J: TRBJ1-5; V: TRBV5-8; size: .; D: .; DNA: TGTGCCAGCAGCTTTACAGGGACTCAGCCCCAGCATTTT; CDR3: CASSFTGTQPQHF
J: TRBJ2-1; V: TRBV2; size: few; D: .; DNA: TGTGCCAGCAGTGAAGCAGACCAGGGATCGGAGTTCTTC; CDR3: CASSEADQGSEFF
J: TRBJ1-1; V: TRBV4-1; size: .; D: .; DNA: TGCGCCAGCAGCCCCGCCCGGCTAGATCTTGAAGCTTTCTTT; CDR3: CASSPARLDLEAFF